This entry concerns a single T cell receptor beta chain. The antigen it binds to is not known. Per-nucleotide qualities are absent, and no much larger clonotype sits a single base away. Whole blood was collected in K2EDTA tubes by collaborating institutions according to the institutions' own protocols. For TCRbeta analysis, collaborators shipped samples as frozen whole blood, isolated PBMCs, or DNA extracted from either of those sample types. This specimen belongs to a study of blood T cell repertoires in COVID-19 (dated by TCRdb to 2018 to 2020). Context from the whole study: Samples covering the acute and convalescent phases of COVID-19 were provided by collaborators in the United States, Italy and Spain. Samples came from the ongoing ImmuneRACE study (first 160 participants) plus 1,254 subjects from 6 global collaborators. The dataset comprised deeply sampled blood TCRbeta repertoires from subjects exposed to, actively infected with, or recovered from COVID-19. Where available, HLA class I and class II types were obtained from metadata supplied by the sample provider rather than from assay-based typing. The repertoires were released in a freely available public database meant as a resource for research on the immune response to SARS-CoV-2. Nearly every sample came with metadata listing a de-identified subject ID, COVID-19 status, age in years and sex. The material from the prospective study consisted of cDNA or gDNA derived from T cells, B-cell-depleted T cells, or PBMCs. The study at large found these results: The quantity of clinical and demographic metadata differed by source and by participant and was supplied without curation.

TCRbeta CDR3 regions were amplified from genomic DNA using the immunoSEQ Assay, a bias-controlled multiplex PCR. As for how the authors treated the data: Within the assay, amplification of reference gene primers was used to estimate how many nucleated cells each sample contained. To quantify the absolute abundance of each unique TCRbeta CDR3 rearrangement, sequence reads were collapsed and filtered. Productive Simpson clonality was computed per sample as the square root of Simpson's diversity index over productive rearrangements. TCRdb provides this immuneACCESS table in a form limited to in-frame rearrangements. Some clones are lacking; in checked studies, under half of them reflect an unresolved V gene, and why the rest are absent is not known. V, J and clone size reflect that table, while D and trimming were determined from the DNA. Across this sample there are about 300,000 clones, with about 88% seen only once. Over 1% of the sample is taken by the ten largest.

CDR1 and CDR2 are read off the germline V gene as SGHDN and FVKESK. Deletion took 2 bases off V and 11 bases off J, with a span of 10 bases between the germline ends. Including cysteine and phenylalanine, the CDR3 has 13 amino acids. Only the CDR3 DNA stays, 39 bases, in frame from base 1. The TCR sequence derives from a man aged 65 to 79 with acute or convalescent COVID-19. Sequenced input: peripheral blood. The rearrangement combines TRBV14 with TRBJ1-6; the D gene lacks a confident call. The DNA sequence follows: TGTGCCAGCAGCCAACAGGCTATGGCACCCCTCCACTTT. Translated, this is CASSQQAMAPLHF. The CDR3, completed at both ends by the reference TRBV14 and TRBJ1-6 genes, gives the full variable domain EAGVTQFPSHSVIEKGQTVTLRCDPISGHDNLYWYRRVMGKEIKFLLHFVKESKQDESGMPNNRFLAERTGGTYSTLKVQPAELEDSGVYFCASSQQAMAPLHFGNGTRLTVT.